One and the same sample provided the 9 T cell receptor beta chains below, sequenced in a study of T cells in Graves' hyperthyroidism and ophthalmopathy. Regions amplified from RNA transcripts were the TCR beta CDR3 regions. Carried out on the TCR CDR3, a first-round RT-PCR used the HTBI primer set. TCRdb passed the multiplex PCR reads through MiXCR, listing each CDR3 protein once. The sample gives 250,000 to 400,000 distinct CDR3 sequences, roughly an eighth of which show up once; about 37% is in the top ten. Sequenced material: blood. The receptors stem from a woman between 40 and 50 years old with Graves' ophthalmopathy.

This clonotype has at least ten counts. This chain uses TRBV3-1 with TRBJ1-3, with D hard to call. The CDR3 runs 14 residues. Between the trimmed V and J ends, which lost 4 bases and 4 bases, there was a span of 11 bases. Germline V gene data show CDR1 as LGHDT and CDR2 as YNNKEL (reference sequence). The CDR3 reads CASSPNSDGNTIYF. CDR3 bases: TGTGCCAGCAGCCCCAACAGCGACGGAAACACCATATATTTT.

This clonotype was picked up a small number of times. CDR3 protein: CASSLSGDNQPQHF. CDR3 nucleotides: TGTGCCAGCAGTTTATCCGGGGACAATCAGCCCCAGCATTTT. The chain is built from TRBV27 and TRBJ1-5; no reliable D call. This CDR3 spans 14 amino acids. V was trimmed by 0 bases and J by 3 bases, leaving 6 bases between them. CDR1 is MNHEY, CDR2 SMNVEV, per germline (reference sequence).

This clonotype was detected many times. The chain has TRBV7-8 and TRBJ1-1, with D possibly matching TRBD1 (6 bases). V shed 3 bases and J shed 5 bases, with 10 bases lying between them. Germline CDR1 and CDR2: SGHVS and FQNEAQ. CDR3 length: 13 amino acids. The CDR3 DNA reads TGTGCCAGCAGCTTCAGGGGTGGGACTGAAGCTTTCTTT. Its protein is CASSFRGGTEAFF.

This clonotype was found many times. V and J are TRBV7-9 and TRBJ2-5, with 9 bases that match TRBD1. The CDR3 has 16 residues. With V trimmed by 6 bases and J by 1 base, 9 bases remained unmatched. Germline V lookup: CDR1 SEHNR, CDR2 FQNEAQ (reference sequence). This chain's CDR3 is CASRFNRGQGQETQYF. DNA of the CDR3: TGTGCCAGCAGATTTAACAGGGGACAGGGCCAAGAGACCCAGTACTTC.

Many counts were recorded for this clonotype. The chain recombines TRBV11-2 with TRBJ1-2; D uncertain. Germline V gene lookup returns CDR1 SGHAT and CDR2 FQNNGV. The CDR3 is 13 residues long. The V and J ends lost 2 bases and 4 bases respectively, with 8 bases between them. In DNA form, the CDR3 reads TGTGCCAGCAGCTTACCTAGCCTCTATGGCTACACCTTC. Protein product: CASSLPSLYGYTF.

This clonotype has more than one count but fewer than ten. This rearrangement joins TRBV29-1 to TRBJ2-7, with 10 positions matching TRBD2. Looked up from germline, CDR1 is SQVTM and CDR2 is ANQGSEA. The CDR3 runs 13 residues. V was pared by 7 bases and J by 7 bases, with 10 bases of the junction left unmatched. The CDR3 DNA reads as TGCAGCGGCAGCGGGGGGGCGATGAGAGAGCAGTACTTC. It is translated as CSGSGGAMREQYF.

This clonotype was observed many times. The V call is TRBV5-1, the J call TRBJ2-7; 9 nucleotides match TRBD2. The CDR3 is 12 residues long. Trimming removed 7 bases from V and 4 bases from J; junction bases left unmatched: 3. From germline, CDR1 is SGHRS and CDR2 YFSETQ. CDR3 residues: CASGAGGYEQYF. The CDR3 DNA follows: TGCGCCAGCGGAGCGGGGGGTTACGAGCAGTACTTC.

The chain carries TRBV7-9 and TRBJ2-1; no reliable D call. This CDR3 contains 15 residues. The germline V gene encodes CDR1 SEHNR and CDR2 FQNEAQ (reference sequence). Trimming stripped 2 bases from V and 8 bases from J, with 16 bases between. CDR3: CASSLQAWQVDEQFF. CDR3 nucleotide sequence: TGTGCCAGCAGCTTACAAGCCTGGCAAGTGGATGAGCAGTTCTTC. The full variable domain, rest sourced from reference TRBV7-9 and TRBJ2-1, is DTGVSQNPRHKITKRGQNVTFRCDPISEHNRLYWYRQTLGQGPEFLTYFQNEAQLEKSRLLSDRFSAERPKGSFSTLEIQRTEQGDSAMYLCASSLQAWQVDEQFFGPGTRLTVL.

About this clonotype: This clone may be a read error of a much larger clone one base away. This likely comes from a read error, as the CDR3 has no conserved phenylalanine or tryptophan at its end. This sequence joins TRBV20-1 and TRBJ1-1, with 7 bases that match TRBD1. V gave up 4 bases and J gave up 1 base; unmatched junction bases: 12. The CDR3 is made up of 16 amino acids. In germline, CDR1 is DFQATT, CDR2 SNEGSKA (reference sequence). The CDR3 region is CSAKKPTGQRNTEAFS. DNA for the CDR3: TGCAGTGCTAAAAAGCCTACGGGACAGCGGAACACTGAAGCTTTCTCT.